Listed below are T cell receptor beta chains from one sample, sequenced in a study of cytomegalovirus exposure and HLA in healthy donors. The table came from immunoSEQ multiplex PCR; TCRdb's copy has only in-frame clones and leaves some out. Among 130,000 to 150,000 clones listed, 80% were seen once. Sequencing input: PBMCs. All receptors derive from a man aged 25-40 years in good health and CMV-seronegative. Each CDR3 is given with its conserved first and last residue.

j_call | cdr3_length | v_call | cdr3_aa
TRBJ2-3 | 14 | TRBV7-7 | CASSSTRAADTQYF
TRBJ1-5 | 16 | TRBV23-1 | CASSSHIGQGHQPQHF
TRBJ1-5 | 15 | TRBV5-6 | CASSFWGTMDQPQHF
TRBJ1-1 | 14 | TRBV10-3 | CAISVTEMNTEAFF
TRBJ2-1 | 15 | TRBV9 | CASSPWTSSYNEQFF
TRBJ1-3 | 13 | TRBV5-1 | CASSVSSGNTIYF
TRBJ1-1 | 14 | TRBV27 | CASSSLDRNTEAFF
TRBJ2-1 | 14 | TRBV10-1 | CASSRGGRSHEQFF
TRBJ2-7 | 14 | TRBV13 | CASSLSGSSYEQYF
TRBJ2-7 | 14 | TRBV28 | CASSLAGGPYEQYF
TRBJ2-3 | 12 | TRBV29-1 | CSAKTSPDTQYF
TRBJ2-7 | 15 | TRBV27 | CASSLRDRIIYEQYF
TRBJ1-1 | 14 | TRBV5-1 | CASSSTVRDTEAFF
TRBJ1-3 | 16 | TRBV7-9 | CASSLGSRFLGNTIYF
TRBJ2-7 | 13 | TRBV7-2 | CASSQIFLTKQYF
TRBJ2-7 | 13 | TRBV27 | CASRQGRLYEQYF
TRBJ2-6 | 19 | TRBV13 | CASSPRVRDRGFGANVLTF
TRBJ2-5 | 18 | TRBV25-1 | CASSAGGGGTGKQETQYF
TRBJ2-3 | 13 | TRBV2 | CASSEGASNTQYF
TRBJ1-5 | 15 | TRBV7-6 | CASSLAPGSNQPQHF
TRBJ1-2 | 12 | TRBV4-1 | CASSQDLTGYTF
TRBJ1-3 | 15 | TRBV5-6 | CASSLLTISGNTIYF
TRBJ2-5 | 14 | TRBV28 | CASRVAGTVETQYF
TRBJ2-7 | 15 | TRBV10-2 | CASSDFGRVVWEQYF
TRBJ1-2 | 14 | TRBV4-2 | CASSQGPLNYGYPF
TRBJ1-1 | 17 | TRBV28 | CASSPIEPTGANTEAFF
TRBJ2-7 | 15 | TRBV11-2 | CASSPRQGSSYEQYF
TRBJ1-5 | 12 | TRBV28 | CASSLKGRPQHF
TRBJ2-7 | 16 | TRBV28 | CASSLSAAGATYEQYF
TRBJ1-1 | 12 | TRBV6-1 | CASSDDRHGPLF
TRBJ1-2 | 15 | TRBV2 | CASSQTGTGYYGYTF
TRBJ2-2 | 16 | TRBV6-6 | CASSYSRAGSTGELFF
TRBJ2-7 | 15 | TRBV28 | CASTSSGRDGYEQYF
TRBJ1-1 | 14 | TRBV7-2 | CASSLGSGYPEAFF
TRBJ2-1 | 17 | TRBV2 | CASSEALHGRENNEQFF
TRBJ1-1 | 16 | TRBV5-4 | CASSFPGTGGNTEAFF
TRBJ1-4 | 14 | TRBV2 | CASSTGRLNEKLFF
TRBJ1-1 | 14 | TRBV18 | CASSRQTGGTEAFF
TRBJ2-7 | 15 | TRBV7-6 | CASSLAVGETYEQYF
TRBJ1-2 | 16 | TRBV6-1 | CASSEDGQVLSPGYTF
TRBJ2-5 | 15 | TRBV28 | CASSFSGQAQETQYF
TRBJ2-1 | 15 | TRBV7-9 | CASSSTGNSLNEQFF
TRBJ2-5 | 17 | TRBV5-1 | CASSPGLAGALQETQYF
TRBJ2-7 | 13 | TRBV6-1 | CASSVQESGEQYF
TRBJ2-7 | 13 | TRBV28 | CASSGRSGREQYF
TRBJ2-7 | 14 | TRBV28 | CASSPRIPGRVQYF
TRBJ2-7 | 16 | TRBV27 | CASSLGLGQGSYEQYF
TRBJ1-5 | 14 | TRBV2 | CASTMDRGNQPQHF
TRBJ1-2 | 12 | TRBV2 | CASRGVWDGYTF
TRBJ1-1 | 13 | TRBV7-9 | CASSQRGRTEAFF
TRBJ2-5 | 14 | TRBV29-1 | CSAREGKRAETQYF